Sequencing of this TCR beta chain was carried out in a study of blood T cell repertoires in COVID-19. The overall study: Researchers got acute and convalescent COVID-19 samples from the United States, Italy and Spain. Sample material is recorded as cDNA or gDNA derived from T cells, B-cell-depleted T cells, or PBMCs.

Some clones are missing from TCRdb's copy, which holds only in-frame ones; the method was immunoSEQ multiplex PCR. Among around 200,000 clones listed, about 87% were seen once. Study members were between about 18 and 90 years old and lived in 25 or so US regions. In Cohort 3, a recovered donor had either two negative PCRs, clearance, or symptom resolution. V dropped 0 bases and J dropped 6 bases, with 14 bases sitting between them. Per germline, CDR1 GTSNPN and CDR2 SVGIG (reference sequence). This CDR3 is 14 amino acids long. The chain joins TRBV30 to TRBJ1-1, with D possibly TRBD1 on 5 matching bases. The sequenced sample was PBMCs or T cells enriched from blood (not recorded which). The origin of this receptor is a young man who had recovered from COVID-19. Here the CDR3 reads CAWSVSGGRPEAFF. The CDR3 nucleotides read TGTGCCTGGAGTGTTTCGGGGGGGAGGCCTGAAGCTTTCTTT.